This entry lists 12 T cell receptor beta chains sequenced from one sample in a study of blood T cell repertoires in COVID-19. TCRdb keeps only in-frame clones here, not all; method: immunoSEQ multiplex PCR. Among approximately 50,000 clones listed, 70% to 85% were seen once. Sequenced sample: peripheral blood. The origin of the receptors is a human donor in a cohort sampled during active COVID-19.

The V gene is TRBV24-1, the J gene TRBJ2-5, with 8 nucleotides matching TRBD1. V lost 5 bases, J lost 4 bases, and 2 bases stayed unmatched. This CDR3 region has 13 residues. The germline CDR1 and CDR2 sequences are KGHDR and SFDVKD. The CDR3 bases are TGTGCCACCAGTGGTACAGGGGGAGAGACCCAGTACTTC. It specifies CATSGTGGETQYF.

The chain has TRBV4-3 and TRBJ1-5, with TRBD1 identical over 9 bases. Germline V gives CDR1 LGHNA, CDR2 YSLEER. The CDR3 is 16 amino acids. The V segment lost 0 bases and the J segment 8 bases; nucleotides outside the gene matches: 8. The CDR3 coding sequence is TGCGCCAGCAGCCAAGATACCGGACAGGGGATTGAGCCCCAGCATTTT. This codes for CASSQDTGQGIEPQHF.

As to this clone: Within the sample, other DNA sequences also encode this same CDR3. This chain connects TRBV4-3 to TRBJ1-2, with TRBD1 matching over 8 bases. Germline V gene sequence: CDR1 LGHNA, CDR2 YSLEER. Trimming cost V 0 bases and J 0 bases; bases outside gene matches: 0. The CDR3 is 15 residues long. CDR3 protein: CASSQETGANYGYTF. CDR3 nucleotides: TGCGCCAGCAGCCAAGAGACAGGGGCTAACTATGGCTACACCTTC.

The J gene is TRBJ1-6, the V gene TRBV27; D gene ambiguous. Looked up from germline, CDR1 is MNHEY and CDR2 is SMNVEV (reference sequence). The germline V and J ends were trimmed by 11 bases and 7 bases, with 18 bases remaining between them. CDR3 length equals 14 residues. CDR3 sequence: CASRREYENSPLHF. CDR3 nucleotide sequence: TGTGCCTCTCGACGGGAGTATGAAAATTCACCCCTCCACTTT.

This clone was counted between two and nine times. Here the CDR3 DNA reads TGTGCCAGCAGCTTATCGACTAGCGGGGGGACACCTGAGCAGTTCTTC. Translated: CASSLSTSGGTPEQFF. The chain is built from TRBV7-9 and TRBJ2-1; 13 bases match TRBD2. The V gene end was trimmed by 2 bases and the J gene end by 9 bases; junction bases not matched to a gene: 7. Looked up from germline, CDR1 is SEHNR and CDR2 is FQNEAQ (reference sequence). The CDR3 covers 16 residues.

This chain uses TRBV3-1 (or the pseudogene TRBV3-2) with TRBJ2-7; the match to TRBD2 covers 9 bases. The CDR3 runs 14 residues. After removal of 3 bases from V and 7 bases from J, the junction contained 7 bases not matched to a gene. The V gene's germline CDR1 is LGHDT and CDR2 YNNKEL (reference sequence). This CDR3 is CASSQREGPGEQYF. CDR3 sequence (DNA): TGTGCCAGCAGCCAGCGGGAGGGCCCGGGAGAGCAGTACTTC.

The chain is built from TRBV6-5 and TRBJ1-2; no reliable D call. Germline CDR1 and CDR2: MNHEY and SVGAGI. Trimming cost V 2 bases and J 4 bases, with 8 bases left between them. The CDR3 runs to 13 residues. The chain's CDR3 is CASSYEPVYGYTF. The CDR3 nucleotides read TGTGCCAGCAGTTACGAGCCGGTCTATGGCTACACCTTC.

V gene TRBV28 combines with J gene TRBJ1-2; 7 bases agree with TRBD1. Losses at the gene ends were 8 bases for V and 4 bases for J; bases not matched to a gene: 10. The CDR3 consists of 14 residues. The germline V gene encodes CDR1 MDHEN and CDR2 SYDVKM. The CDR3 nucleotides read TGTGCCAGCTTTAGCCGAGGGGGCGTCTATGGCTACACCTTC. Translated, it gives CASFSRGGVYGYTF.

This chain uses TRBV28 with TRBJ1-2; 7 bases are a match to TRBD1. After removal of 5 bases from V and 5 bases from J, the junction contained 11 bases not matched to a gene. CDR3 length: 15 amino acids. CDR1 is MDHEN, CDR2 SYDVKM, per germline. The CDR3 here is CASSTWDRRPYGYTF. The CDR3 bases are TGTGCCAGCAGTACTTGGGACAGACGGCCTTATGGCTACACCTTC.

The chain combines TRBV10-3 with TRBJ2-2, with unresolved D. This CDR3 has 13 residues. Germline V gene sequence: CDR1 ENHRY, CDR2 SYGVKD. V was cut by 6 bases and J by 8 bases, with 13 bases left in between. As DNA, the CDR3 is TGTGCCATCAGCCCTAACCCCGAGGGGGAGCTGTTTTTT. This encodes CAISPNPEGELFF.

The genes are TRBV11-3 and TRBJ2-1, with D perhaps TRBD2 (6 bases). V lost 3 bases to trimming and J lost 9 bases, with 15 bases between them. The CDR3 is 14 residues long. CDR1 is SGHNT, CDR2 YENEEA, per germline. CDR3 loop: CASSLGGMDGEQFF. DNA of the CDR3: TGTGCCAGCAGCTTGGGCGGGATGGACGGTGAGCAGTTCTTC. Filled out from reference TRBV11-3 and TRBJ2-1, the complete variable domain reads EAGVVQSPRYKIIEKKQPVAFWCNPISGHNTLYWYLQNLGQGPELLIRYENEEAVDDSQLPKDRFSAERLKGVDSTLKIQPAELGDSAVYLCASSLGGMDGEQFFGPGTRLTVL.

The chain recombines TRBV5-1 with TRBJ1-3, with TRBD1 matching 9 bases. The junction had 7 bases not matched to a gene; V was cut back by 0 bases and J by 3 bases. In germline, CDR1 is SGHRS, CDR2 YFSETQ. This CDR3 region has 17 residues. CDR3 amino acids: CASSLGGQGLFGNTIYF. The CDR3 coding sequence is TGCGCCAGCAGCTTGGGGGGACAGGGTCTGTTTGGAAACACCATATATTTT. Full variable domain (missing parts from reference TRBV5-1 and TRBJ1-3): KAGVTQTPRYLIKTRGQQVTLSCSPISGHRSVSWYQQTPGQGLQFLFEYFSETQRNKGNFPGRFSGRQFSNSRSEMNVSTLELGDSALYLCASSLGGQGLFGNTIYFGEGSWLTVV.